This entry describes one T cell receptor (beta chain). Its target antigen remains unknown. Base qualities are not provided; no much larger clone lies one nucleotide away. Other DNA sequences from this sample encode an identical CDR3 as well. CD4+ T cells from unexposed donors were collected before the COVID-19 pandemic (2011-2018). Naive and memory CD4+ T cells were separated from cryopreserved PBMCs through CD4 enrichment, which was followed by EasySep naive CD4+ T cell enrichment. Leukapheresis product for the unexposed donors was purchased commercially. Ficoll-Paque PLUS gradient centrifugation was used to isolate PBMCs from either whole blood or leukapheresis product. PBMCs were either cryopreserved at -140°C or used fresh in the expansion assay. The QIAamp Micro DNA Kit was used to extract genomic DNA from the CD4+ T cells. The data derive from a study of CD4 T cells in relation to SARS-CoV-2 and coronaviruses (dated by TCRdb to the early 2020s). In terms of the full investigation: Using patient-derived lymphoblastoid cell lines, the shared crossreactive spike epitopes were mapped to their HLA restriction. The study assessed, at the TCR clonotype level, memory CD4+ T cell crossreactivity between SARS-CoV-2 and common cold coronavirus spike proteins. Samples from three pre-COVID donors and the naive versus memory experiments were sequenced with the Adaptive Biotechnologies TCR-sequencing kit; other data were Illumina-based. A different, Illumina-based TCR-beta assay was used to sequence expansion assays from other donors in the study. General study outcomes and caveats: Compared with monoreactive clones, crossreactive clones had significantly weaker SARS-CoV-2-driven expansion, a result consistent with antigenic imprinting. Crossreactivity analysis was centred on spike protein, so crossreactivity against other viral proteins was not assessed. The study was limited by small numbers of patients and tested TCRs. Naive versus memory sequencing indicated that memory recall responses, rather than primary responses primed during culture, are detected by the assay. In about 71% of donors, memory CD4+ clonotypes turned up that crossrecognized SARS-CoV-2 and at least one common cold coronavirus spike. Pre-pandemic and post-infection samples were not both contributed by any donor, so tracing of the source of pre-existing responses was limited.

Uncultured naive and memory CD4+ T cell DNA received deep-resolution immunoSEQ TCR-beta sequencing. As for the authors' bioinformatics: During preprocessing, nonproductive sequences were removed, along with CDR3s that did not begin with C, did not end with F or W, or were shorter than 7 amino acids. Cultured and uncultured naive and memory CD4+ repertoires were searched for CDR3s previously identified as spike- and CEF-reactive. CDR3 homology was measured as pairwise Levenshtein distance, computed with the stringdist R package after trimming three terminal residues from each end. Entries here come from immuneACCESS through TCRdb and include only in-frame sequences with V and J called. Some clones fail to appear in such tables; in the studies checked, an unresolved V gene covers under half of the shortfall, and the cause of the remainder is unknown. That table supplies the V and J calls and clone size; D and trimming were determined from the DNA. Within this sample are 60,000 or so clones, with approximately 94% of them counted one time only. The ten largest clonotypes hold around 0.13% of the sample.

The material sequenced was naive CD4+ T cells from PBMCs. The cell subset or site label of this sample denotes: naive CD4+ T cells isolated by negative enrichment. The TCR comes from a human donor in good health.

CDR3 reads: CASSHLTSKNEQYF. The sequenced DNA is TGCGCCAGCAGCCACTTGACTAGCAAAAACGAGCAGTACTTC. This chain joins TRBV4-1 to TRBJ2-7; 7 nucleotides in the junction match TRBD2. The germline V gene yields MGHRA for CDR1 and YSYEKL for CDR2. From V the trimming removes 3 bases and from J it removes 5 bases, while the gene matches leave 7 bases of the junction unaccounted for. Including the terminal cysteine and phenylalanine, the CDR3 comprises 14 residues. CDR3 DNA only is kept here, 42 bases in frame from base 1.